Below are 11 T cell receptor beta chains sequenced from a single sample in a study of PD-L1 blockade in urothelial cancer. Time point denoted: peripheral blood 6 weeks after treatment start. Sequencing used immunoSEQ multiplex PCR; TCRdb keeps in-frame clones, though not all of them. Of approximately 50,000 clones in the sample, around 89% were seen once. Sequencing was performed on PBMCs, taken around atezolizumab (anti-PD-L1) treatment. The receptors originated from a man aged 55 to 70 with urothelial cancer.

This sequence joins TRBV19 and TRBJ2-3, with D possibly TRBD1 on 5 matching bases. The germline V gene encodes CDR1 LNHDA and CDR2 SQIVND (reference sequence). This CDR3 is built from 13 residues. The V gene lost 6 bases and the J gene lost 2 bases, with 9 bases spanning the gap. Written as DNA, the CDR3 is TGTGCCAGTAGGACGACAGACACAGATACGCAGTATTTT. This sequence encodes CASRTTDTDTQYF.

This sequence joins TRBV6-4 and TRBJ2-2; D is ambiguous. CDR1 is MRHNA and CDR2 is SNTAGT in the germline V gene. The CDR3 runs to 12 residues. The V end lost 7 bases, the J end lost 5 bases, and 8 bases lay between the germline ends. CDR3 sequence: CASTDRTGELFF. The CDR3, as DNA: TGTGCCAGCACCGATCGGACCGGGGAGCTGTTTTTT.

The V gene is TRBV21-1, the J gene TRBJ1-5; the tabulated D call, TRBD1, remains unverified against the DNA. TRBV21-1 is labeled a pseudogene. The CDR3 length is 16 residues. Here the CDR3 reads CASSQGTGDSNQPQHF. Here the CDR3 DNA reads TGTGCCAGCAGTCAGGGAACAGGGGATAGCAATCAGCCCCAGCATTTT.

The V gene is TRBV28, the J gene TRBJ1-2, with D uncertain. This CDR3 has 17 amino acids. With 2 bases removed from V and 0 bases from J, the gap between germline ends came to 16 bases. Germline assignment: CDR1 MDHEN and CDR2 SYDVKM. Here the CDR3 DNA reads TGTGCCAGCAGTTTAGGCGACCTGGGTGGAGCTAACTATGGCTACACCTTC. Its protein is CASSLGDLGGANYGYTF.

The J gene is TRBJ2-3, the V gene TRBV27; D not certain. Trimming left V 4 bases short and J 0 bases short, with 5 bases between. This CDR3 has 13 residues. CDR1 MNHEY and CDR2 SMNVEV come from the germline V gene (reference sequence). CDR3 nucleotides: TGTGCCAGCAGTTCACAGAGCACAGATACGCAGTATTTT. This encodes CASSSQSTDTQYF.

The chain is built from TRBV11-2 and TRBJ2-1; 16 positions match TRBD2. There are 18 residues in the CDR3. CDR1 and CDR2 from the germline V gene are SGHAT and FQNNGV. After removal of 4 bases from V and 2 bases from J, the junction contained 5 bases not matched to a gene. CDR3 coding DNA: TGTGCCAGCAGCTCCGGGACTAGCGGGGGGGCGGCCTACAATGAGCAGTTCTTC. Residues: CASSSGTSGGAAYNEQFF.

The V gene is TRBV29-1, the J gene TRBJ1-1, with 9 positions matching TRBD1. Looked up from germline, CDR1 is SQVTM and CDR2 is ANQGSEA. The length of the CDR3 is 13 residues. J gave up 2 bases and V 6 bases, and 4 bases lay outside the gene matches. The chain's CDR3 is CSVKDRGNTEAFF. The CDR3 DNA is TGCAGCGTGAAGGACAGGGGTAACACTGAAGCTTTCTTT.

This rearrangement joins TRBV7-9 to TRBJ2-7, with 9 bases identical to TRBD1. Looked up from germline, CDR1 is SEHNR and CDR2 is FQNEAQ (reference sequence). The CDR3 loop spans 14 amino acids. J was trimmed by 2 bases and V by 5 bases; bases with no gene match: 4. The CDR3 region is CASSPGTGPYEQYF. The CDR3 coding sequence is TGTGCCAGCAGCCCCGGGACAGGGCCCTACGAGCAGTACTTC.

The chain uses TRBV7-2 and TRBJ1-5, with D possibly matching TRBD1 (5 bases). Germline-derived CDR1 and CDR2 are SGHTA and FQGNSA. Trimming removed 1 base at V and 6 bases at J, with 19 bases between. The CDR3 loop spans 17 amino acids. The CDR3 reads CASSLGSGSRASQPQHF. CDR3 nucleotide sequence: TGTGCCAGCAGCTTAGGTTCAGGGTCTCGGGCGAGTCAGCCCCAGCATTTT.

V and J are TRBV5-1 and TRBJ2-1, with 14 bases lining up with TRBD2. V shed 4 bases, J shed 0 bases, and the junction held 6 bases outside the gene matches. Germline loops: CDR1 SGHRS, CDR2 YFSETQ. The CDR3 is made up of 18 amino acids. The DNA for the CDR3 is TGCGCCAGCAGCCCGGGACTAGCGGGGGCTGCCTCCTACAATGAGCAGTTCTTC. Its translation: CASSPGLAGAASYNEQFF.

CDR3 bases: TGTGCCAGTAGTAAGGCGGTGTCCTACGAGCAGTACTTC. Translated: CASSKAVSYEQYF. V and J are TRBV19 and TRBJ2-7; D unclear. CDR3 length: 13 residues. Germline assignment: CDR1 LNHDA and CDR2 SQIVND (reference sequence). The V end lost 4 bases, the J end lost 1 base, and 8 bases lay between the germline ends.